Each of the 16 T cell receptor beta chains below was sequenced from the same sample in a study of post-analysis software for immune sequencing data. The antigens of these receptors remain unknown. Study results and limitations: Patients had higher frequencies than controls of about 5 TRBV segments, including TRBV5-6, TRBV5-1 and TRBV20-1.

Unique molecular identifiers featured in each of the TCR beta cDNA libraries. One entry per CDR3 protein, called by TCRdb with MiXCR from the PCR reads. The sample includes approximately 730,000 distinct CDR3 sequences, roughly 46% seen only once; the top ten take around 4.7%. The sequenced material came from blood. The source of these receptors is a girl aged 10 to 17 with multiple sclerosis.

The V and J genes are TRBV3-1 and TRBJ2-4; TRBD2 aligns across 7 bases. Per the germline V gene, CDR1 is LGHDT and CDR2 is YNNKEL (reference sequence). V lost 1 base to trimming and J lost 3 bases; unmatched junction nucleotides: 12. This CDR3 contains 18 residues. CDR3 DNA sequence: TGTGCCAGCAGCCAAGCGAGGGGCAGCGGGGAGAACAAAAACATTCAGTACTTC. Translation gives CASSQARGSGENKNIQYF.

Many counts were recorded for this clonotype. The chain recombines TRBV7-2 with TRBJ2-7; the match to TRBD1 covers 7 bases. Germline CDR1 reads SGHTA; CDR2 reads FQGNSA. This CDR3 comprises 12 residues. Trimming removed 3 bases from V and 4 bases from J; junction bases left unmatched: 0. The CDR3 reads CASSLGQYEQYF. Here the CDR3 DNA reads TGTGCCAGCAGCTTGGGACAGTACGAGCAGTACTTC.

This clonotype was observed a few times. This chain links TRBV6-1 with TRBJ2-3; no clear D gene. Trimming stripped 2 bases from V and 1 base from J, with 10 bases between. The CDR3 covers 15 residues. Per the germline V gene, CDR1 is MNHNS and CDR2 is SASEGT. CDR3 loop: CASSESWARTDTQYF. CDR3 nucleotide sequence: TGTGCCAGCAGTGAATCGTGGGCCCGCACAGATACGCAGTATTTT.

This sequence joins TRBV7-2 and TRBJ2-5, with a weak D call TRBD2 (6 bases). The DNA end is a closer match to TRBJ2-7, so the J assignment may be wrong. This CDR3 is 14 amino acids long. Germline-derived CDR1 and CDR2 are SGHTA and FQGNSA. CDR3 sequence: CASSSPREVYEQYF. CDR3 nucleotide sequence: TGTGCCAGCAGCAGTCCAAGGGAGGTCTACGAGCAGTACTTC.

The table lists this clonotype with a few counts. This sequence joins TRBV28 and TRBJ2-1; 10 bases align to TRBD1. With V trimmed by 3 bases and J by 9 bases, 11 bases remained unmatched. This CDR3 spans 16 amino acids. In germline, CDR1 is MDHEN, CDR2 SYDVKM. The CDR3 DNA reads TGTGCCAGCAGTTTCCCCCGGGACAGGGGATTTGGTGAGCAGTTCTTC. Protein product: CASSFPRDRGFGEQFF.

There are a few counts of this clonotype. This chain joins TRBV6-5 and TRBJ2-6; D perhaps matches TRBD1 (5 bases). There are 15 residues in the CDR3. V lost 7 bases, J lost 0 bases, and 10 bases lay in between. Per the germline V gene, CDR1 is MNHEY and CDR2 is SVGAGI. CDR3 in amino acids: CASTDDSSGANVLTF. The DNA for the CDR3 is TGTGCCAGCACCGACGACAGCTCTGGGGCCAACGTCCTGACTTTC.

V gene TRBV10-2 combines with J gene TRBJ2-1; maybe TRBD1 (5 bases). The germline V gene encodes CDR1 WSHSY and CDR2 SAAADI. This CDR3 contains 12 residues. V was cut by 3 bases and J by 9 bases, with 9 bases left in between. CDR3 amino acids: CASSDHRFEQFF. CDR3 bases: TGCGCCAGCAGTGACCACAGGTTTGAGCAGTTCTTC.

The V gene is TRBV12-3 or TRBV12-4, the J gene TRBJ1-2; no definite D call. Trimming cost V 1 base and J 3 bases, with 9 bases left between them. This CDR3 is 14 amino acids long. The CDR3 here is CASSLENKDYGYTF. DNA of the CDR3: TGTGCCAGCAGTTTAGAGAACAAAGACTATGGCTACACCTTC.

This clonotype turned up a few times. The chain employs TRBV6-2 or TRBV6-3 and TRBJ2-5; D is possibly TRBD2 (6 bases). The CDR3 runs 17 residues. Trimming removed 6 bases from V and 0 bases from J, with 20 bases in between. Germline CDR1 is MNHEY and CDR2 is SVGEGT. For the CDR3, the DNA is TGTGCCAGCAGGCAGAGGGCGGCGGGATCGTACCAAGAGACCCAGTACTTC. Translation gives CASRQRAAGSYQETQYF.

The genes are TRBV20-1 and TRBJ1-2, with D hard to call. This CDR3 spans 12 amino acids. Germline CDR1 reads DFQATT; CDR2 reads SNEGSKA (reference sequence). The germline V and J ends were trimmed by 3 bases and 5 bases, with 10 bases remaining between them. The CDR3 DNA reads TGCAGTGCTAGTCATGTAGCTTATGGCTACACCTTC. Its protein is CSASHVAYGYTF.

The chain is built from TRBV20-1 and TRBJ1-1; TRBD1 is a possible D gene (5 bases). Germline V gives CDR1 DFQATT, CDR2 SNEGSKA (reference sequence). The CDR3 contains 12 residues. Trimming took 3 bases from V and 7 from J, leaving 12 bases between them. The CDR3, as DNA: TGCAGTGCTAGTAAGACAGACATTGAAGCTTTCTTT. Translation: CSASKTDIEAFF.

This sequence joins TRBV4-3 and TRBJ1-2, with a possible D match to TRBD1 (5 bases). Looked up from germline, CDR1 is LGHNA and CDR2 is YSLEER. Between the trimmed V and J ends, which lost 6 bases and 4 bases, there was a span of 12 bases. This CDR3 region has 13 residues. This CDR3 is CASRRRGTYGYTF. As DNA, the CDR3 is TGCGCCAGCAGGCGGCGGGGGACCTATGGCTACACCTTC.

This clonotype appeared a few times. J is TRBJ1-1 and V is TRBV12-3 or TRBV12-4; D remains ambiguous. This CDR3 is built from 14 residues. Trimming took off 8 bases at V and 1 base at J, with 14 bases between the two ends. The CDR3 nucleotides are TGTGCCAGCCGACCCTGGCTTTCGAACACTGAAGCTTTCTTT. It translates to CASRPWLSNTEAFF.

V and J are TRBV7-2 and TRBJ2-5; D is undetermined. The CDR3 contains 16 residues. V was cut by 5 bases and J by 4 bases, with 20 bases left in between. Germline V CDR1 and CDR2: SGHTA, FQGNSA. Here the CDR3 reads CASSPLSPSFRETQYF. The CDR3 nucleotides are TGTGCCAGCAGCCCCCTTTCCCCTAGTTTCAGAGAGACCCAGTACTTC.

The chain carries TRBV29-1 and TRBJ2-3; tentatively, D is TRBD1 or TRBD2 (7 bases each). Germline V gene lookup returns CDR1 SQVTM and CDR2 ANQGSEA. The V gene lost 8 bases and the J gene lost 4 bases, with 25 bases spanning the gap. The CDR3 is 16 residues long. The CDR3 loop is CSIAGEVEGAPDTQYF. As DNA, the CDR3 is TGCAGCATCGCGGGGGAGGTTGAGGGGGCCCCAGATACGCAGTATTTT.

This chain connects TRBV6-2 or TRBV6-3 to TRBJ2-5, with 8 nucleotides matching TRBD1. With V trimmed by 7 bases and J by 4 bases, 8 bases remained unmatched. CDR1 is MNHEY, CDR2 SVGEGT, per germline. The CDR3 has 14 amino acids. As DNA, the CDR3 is TGTGCCAGCACCTACCGGACAGGGAGAGAGACCCAGTACTTC. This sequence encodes CASTYRTGRETQYF.